This T cell receptor beta chain was sequenced for a study of blood T cell repertoires in COVID-19. Study details: PBMCs, B-cell-depleted T cells, or T cells provided the cDNA or gDNA that made up the material.

Germline-derived CDR1 and CDR2 are SGHAT and FQNNGV. J gave up 1 base and V 3 bases, and 9 bases lay outside the gene matches. The CDR3 loop spans 19 amino acids. Study processing details: Counts of nucleated cells, estimated from reference gene primer amplification, were obtained. Profiling relied on immunoSEQ multiplex PCR, and the TCRdb table lists in-frame clones only, not all of them. V and J calls plus clone size are reproduced from that table; the DNA served to infer D and trimming. Of 95,000 to 100,000 clones listed, about 89% are singletons. Source material: peripheral blood. The rearrangement joins TRBV11-2 to TRBJ2-3, with 14 bases lining up with TRBD2. This clonotype originated in a woman aged 25 to 45 with acute or convalescent COVID-19. CDR3 coding DNA: TGTGCCAGCAGCTTGACTAGCGGGGGGGCGGTTATGGGCACAGATACGCAGTATTTT. Translating gives CASSLTSGGAVMGTDTQYF.